What follows are 32 T cell receptor beta chains derived from one specimen sequenced in a study of early T cells in non-severe SARS-CoV-2 infection. A single record per CDR3 protein comes from TCRdb applying MiXCR to the 5' RACE reads. The sample lists fewer than 65,000 distinct CDR3 sequences, 12% seen once, with under 1.5% in the top ten. The sequenced sample consisted of whole blood. The origin of the receptors is an adult who was a healthcare worker with PCR-confirmed SARS-CoV-2 infection or an uninfected control (not recorded which).

The V gene is TRBV12-3 or TRBV12-4, the J gene TRBJ2-1, with 12 bases lining up with TRBD1. CDR3 size: 14 residues. The ends lost 4 bases at V and 12 bases at J; junction bases unmatched: 7. CDR3 in DNA: TGTGCCAGCAGTTCCGGGACAGGGGGCAACGGGCAGTTCTTC. Protein sequence: CASSSGTGGNGQFF.

This clonotype was picked up many times. This sequence joins TRBV11-2 and TRBJ2-7, with no clear D. This CDR3 spans 14 amino acids. The V end lost 4 bases, the J end lost 2 bases, and 12 bases lay between the germline ends. The germline CDR1 and CDR2 sequences are SGHAT and FQNNGV. CDR3 region: CASSYDTATYEQYF. The DNA of the CDR3 is TGTGCCAGCAGCTACGACACGGCCACCTACGAGCAGTACTTC.

This clonotype showed up just a few times. The V gene is TRBV6-5, the J gene TRBJ2-7; D may be TRBD2 (6 bases). Trimming left V 4 bases short and J 0 bases short, with 13 bases between. The CDR3 length is 15 residues. Germline-derived CDR1 and CDR2 are MNHEY and SVGAGI. The CDR3 nucleotides are TGTGCCAGCAGTTCCCCGGGACTTAGCTCCTACGAGCAGTACTTC. It yields the protein CASSSPGLSSYEQYF.

The J gene is TRBJ1-2, the V gene TRBV6-5; a weak D match, TRBD1 (6 bases). Per germline, CDR1 MNHEY and CDR2 SVGAGI. V was shortened by 4 bases and J by 5 bases, with 8 bases between the two germline ends. The CDR3 extends over 12 amino acids. The CDR3 nucleotides read TGTGCCAGCAGTTTACAGGGTTATGGCTACACCTTC. It specifies CASSLQGYGYTF.

This chain connects TRBV3-1 to TRBJ2-5; D gene uncertain. This CDR3 comprises 17 residues. Germline V gives CDR1 LGHDT, CDR2 YNNKEL (reference sequence). The V end was cut by 0 bases, the J end by 1 base, with 15 bases between. The CDR3 reads CASSQDASEGIQETQYF. CDR3 coding DNA: TGTGCCAGCAGCCAAGATGCTTCGGAAGGAATCCAAGAGACCCAGTACTTC.

In its sample, this clonotype was seen many times. The J gene is TRBJ1-1, the V gene TRBV7-8; D gene unclear. V was clipped by 5 bases and J by 1 base, with 8 bases between them. This CDR3 spans 13 amino acids. In germline, CDR1 is SGHVS, CDR2 FQNEAQ. CDR3 nucleotide sequence: TGTGCCAGCAGCCTACCTAGGAACACTGAAGCTTTCTTT. Protein product: CASSLPRNTEAFF. The full variable domain, in which reference TRBV7-8 and TRBJ1-1 provide the parts outside the CDR3, is GAGVSQSPRYKVAKRGQDVALRCDPISGHVSLFWYQQALGQGPEFLTYFQNEAQLDKSGLPSDRFFAERPEGSVSTLKIQRTQQEDSAVYLCASSLPRNTEAFFGQGTRLTVV.

Here the CDR3 DNA reads TGTGCCAGCAGCTTCATTAGGGAGCAGTACTTC. Encoded protein: CASSFIREQYF. This chain connects TRBV11-2 to TRBJ2-7, with D uncertain. In germline, CDR1 is SGHAT, CDR2 FQNNGV. The CDR3 spans 11 residues. V dropped 3 bases and J dropped 7 bases, with 7 bases sitting between them.

The genes are TRBV7-9 and TRBJ1-4; maybe TRBD1 (5 bases). Germline lookup yields CDR1 SEHNR and CDR2 FQNEAQ (reference sequence). The V gene lost 5 bases and the J gene lost 0 bases, with 22 bases spanning the gap. The CDR3 sequence is 19 residues long. The CDR3 loop is CASSPGPGRGPSTNEKLFF. The CDR3 bases are TGTGCCAGCAGCCCCGGACCGGGAAGGGGTCCGTCAACTAATGAAAAACTGTTTTTT.

The table lists this clonotype with a count of one. The V gene is TRBV29-1, the J gene TRBJ2-3; the D is unclear. CDR1 is SQVTM and CDR2 is ANQGSEA in the germline V gene. Deletions cut 3 bases from V and 0 bases from J, with 16 bases between. This CDR3 is built from 16 residues. The CDR3: CSVDLLPVPSTDTQYF. The DNA of the CDR3 is TGCAGCGTTGATCTATTGCCGGTCCCTAGCACAGATACGCAGTATTTT.

The chain combines TRBV11-2 with TRBJ2-7; the D call may be TRBD1 or TRBD2 (6 bases each). The CDR3 is made up of 16 amino acids. The ends were cut back, 2 bases at V and 2 bases at J, with 16 bases in the middle. The germline V gene encodes CDR1 SGHAT and CDR2 FQNNGV. CDR3 region: CASSLWGAPGTYEQYF. CDR3 nucleotides: TGTGCCAGCAGCTTATGGGGGGCGCCCGGGACCTACGAGCAGTACTTC.

This clonotype was detected many times. The chain employs TRBV5-1 and TRBJ2-3; a possible D gene is TRBD1 (6 bases). The CDR3 extends over 17 amino acids. The germline CDR1 and CDR2 sequences are SGHRS and YFSETQ. V was clipped by 5 bases and J by 3 bases, with 22 bases between them. The chain's CDR3 is CASSPGLDSTFTDTQYF. CDR3 nucleotides: TGCGCCAGCAGTCCCGGTCTGGACAGTACATTTACAGATACGCAGTATTTT.

The table lists this clonotype with many counts. The chain links TRBV20-1 to TRBJ1-6; the D is unclear. The V gene's germline CDR1 is DFQATT and CDR2 SNEGSKA (reference sequence). Trimming took 1 base from V and 9 from J, leaving 13 bases between them. The CDR3 is made up of 14 amino acids. The CDR3 DNA is TGCAGTGCTAGAGGTACAGTTGACGGTTCACCCCTCCACTTT. Its protein is CSARGTVDGSPLHF.

This clonotype has a count of ten or more. The chain employs TRBV7-2 and TRBJ2-1, with 11 bases aligning to TRBD2. CDR1 SGHTA and CDR2 FQGNSA come from the germline V gene. V shed 5 bases, J shed 1 base, and the junction held 7 bases outside the gene matches. This CDR3 spans 17 amino acids. CDR3 protein: CASSQLAGGRSYNEQFF. CDR3 DNA sequence: TGTGCCAGCAGCCAGTTAGCGGGGGGGCGATCCTACAATGAGCAGTTCTTC. The full variable domain, completed using reference TRBV7-2 and TRBJ2-1, is GAGVSQSPSNKVTEKGKDVELRCDPISGHTALYWYRQSLGQGLEFLIYFQGNSAPDKSGLPSDRFSAERTGGSVSTLTIQRTQQEDSAVYLCASSQLAGGRSYNEQFFGPGTRLTVL.

This clonotype was counted many times. The chain is built from TRBV19 and TRBJ1-4, with 7 bases matching TRBD1. The CDR3 has 15 residues. V dropped 6 bases and J dropped 3; count of bases not matched to a gene: 7. Germline loops: CDR1 LNHDA, CDR2 SQIVND (reference sequence). CDR3 sequence (DNA): TGTGCCAGTAGCGATAACAGGGGAGCTAATGAAAAACTGTTTTTT. Translation gives CASSDNRGANEKLFF. Filled out from reference TRBV19 and TRBJ1-4, the complete variable domain reads DGGITQSPKYLFRKEGQNVTLSCEQNLNHDAMYWYRQDPGQGLRLIYYSQIVNDFQKGDIAEGYSVSREKKESFPLTVTSAQKNPTAFYLCASSDNRGANEKLFFGSGTQLSVL.

This chain joins TRBV4-2 and TRBJ1-1; D unclear. The CDR3 contains 16 residues. In germline, CDR1 is LGHNA, CDR2 YNFKEQ. V shed 1 base and J shed 0 bases, with 12 bases lying between them. The CDR3 sequence: CASSQASWTVNTEAFF. As DNA, the CDR3 is TGTGCCAGCAGCCAAGCTTCGTGGACGGTGAACACTGAAGCTTTCTTT.

This chain uses TRBV29-1 with TRBJ2-2; no clear D. Germline assignment: CDR1 SQVTM and CDR2 ANQGSEA. Trimming took 5 bases from V and 0 from J, leaving 7 bases between them. CDR3 length: 13 amino acids. In DNA form, the CDR3 reads TGCAGCGTTCGGCAGACGAACACCGGGGAGCTGTTTTTT. Translating gives CSVRQTNTGELFF.

The sample holds many counts of this clonotype. The chain uses TRBV4-1 and TRBJ1-1; D gene unclear. The length of the CDR3 is 14 residues. Germline V gene sequence: CDR1 MGHRA, CDR2 YSYEKL. V lost 0 bases, J lost 4 bases, and 9 bases lay in between. The CDR3 here is CASSQEGMVTEAFF. CDR3 bases: TGCGCCAGCAGCCAAGAAGGGATGGTCACTGAAGCTTTCTTT.

This clonotype occurred a few times. This rearrangement joins TRBV30 to TRBJ2-1; D gene ambiguous. Per the germline V gene, CDR1 is GTSNPN and CDR2 is SVGIG (reference sequence). Between the trimmed V and J ends, which lost 5 bases and 0 bases, there was a span of 2 bases. The CDR3 runs 11 residues. This chain's CDR3 is CAWFSYNEQFF. CDR3 coding DNA: TGTGCCTGGTTCTCCTACAATGAGCAGTTCTTC.

The chain uses TRBV7-9 and TRBJ2-2, with D possibly being TRBD1 or TRBD2 (5 bases each). Germline values: CDR1 SEHNR, CDR2 FQNEAQ (reference sequence). The CDR3 runs 14 residues. Trimming took 0 bases from V and 5 from J, leaving 7 bases between them. The chain's CDR3 is CASSLAEGTGELFF. The DNA of the CDR3 is TGTGCCAGCAGCTTAGCCGAGGGGACCGGGGAGCTGTTTTTT.

The chain combines TRBV5-1 with TRBJ2-7; 11 bases align to TRBD2. V gave up 4 bases and J gave up 7 bases; unmatched junction bases: 10. The CDR3 is made up of 15 amino acids. Germline V gene lookup returns CDR1 SGHRS and CDR2 YFSETQ. The CDR3 protein is CASSLGLAGVVEQYF. The CDR3 DNA reads TGCGCCAGCAGCCTTGGACTAGCGGGCGTAGTGGAGCAGTACTTC.

Worth noting for this clonotype: A much larger clone differs by one base, so this may be a read error. The rearrangement joins TRBV15 to TRBJ2-1, with a weak D call TRBD2 (7 bases). The germline gives CDR1 LNHNV, CDR2 YYDKDF (reference sequence). Trimming took off 0 bases at V and 10 bases at J, with 25 bases between the two ends. The CDR3 is 18 residues long. The CDR3 sequence: CATSRDWAGAFTPDEQFF. CDR3 bases: TGTGCCACCAGCAGAGATTGGGCGGGGGCTTTCACTCCCGACGAGCAGTTCTTC.

This clonotype was observed many times. The chain is built from TRBV2 and TRBJ1-4, with TRBD1 as a possible D gene (6 bases). Germline values: CDR1 SNHLY, CDR2 FYNNEI. Trimming removed 6 bases from V and 8 bases from J, with 19 bases in between. The CDR3 length is 15 residues. The CDR3 DNA reads TGTGCCAGCAGGGGGGCAGGGGTATATGGAGAAAAACTGTTTTTT. It codes for CASRGAGVYGEKLFF. Looking up the rest from reference TRBV2 and TRBJ1-4 gives the full variable domain: EPEVTQTPSHQVTQMGQEVILRCVPISNHLYFYWYRQILGQKVEFLVSFYNNEISEKSEIFDDQFSVERPDGSNFTLKIRSTKLEDSAMYFCASRGAGVYGEKLFFGSGTQLSVL.

The table lists this clonotype with a few counts. As DNA, the CDR3 is TGTGCCAGCACCGCGGACACTCGAACCGGGGAGCTGTTTTTT. As protein: CASTADTRTGELFF. The genes are TRBV7-2 and TRBJ2-2; D may be TRBD1 (5 bases). V lost 7 bases to trimming and J lost 5 bases, with 14 bases between them. The CDR3 covers 14 residues. Germline CDR1 SGHTA, CDR2 FQGNSA.

The chain links TRBV12-3 or TRBV12-4 to TRBJ2-6; D not resolved. The CDR3 is 15 residues long. Trimming removed 1 base from V and 0 bases from J, with 4 bases in between. The CDR3 here is CASSLESSGANVLTF. The CDR3 nucleotides are TGTGCCAGCAGTTTAGAAAGCTCTGGGGCCAACGTCCTGACTTTC.

The V call is TRBV6-5, the J call TRBJ2-7; 10 nucleotides align to TRBD2. Per the germline V gene, CDR1 is MNHEY and CDR2 is SVGAGI. With 5 bases clipped from V and 0 bases from J, the junction kept 7 bases outside the gene matches. The CDR3 contains 16 residues. This CDR3 reads CASSRRGLASSYEQYF. The CDR3 region has the DNA TGTGCCAGCAGTCGACGGGGACTAGCGAGCTCCTACGAGCAGTACTTC.

This clonotype was detected many times. The chain uses TRBV29-1 and TRBJ2-5; 9 bases line up with TRBD2. Germline loops: CDR1 SQVTM, CDR2 ANQGSEA. This CDR3 has 14 residues. V lost 3 bases and J lost 2; bases outside the gene matches: 4. CDR3 sequence (DNA): TGCAGCGTTGATTTGCGGGGGGGACAAGAGACCCAGTACTTC. Amino acid sequence: CSVDLRGGQETQYF.

The table lists this clonotype with many counts. For the CDR3, the DNA is TGTGCCAGCAGTTTTTTTCAGGGGGGCCTCACCGGGGAGCTGTTTTTT. Its translation is CASSFFQGGLTGELFF. The chain is built from TRBV12-3 or TRBV12-4 and TRBJ2-2, with a tentative D call TRBD1 (7 bases). The CDR3 length is 16 residues. V gave up 3 bases and J gave up 4 bases, with 15 bases separating them.

This chain connects TRBV5-3 to TRBJ2-1, with TRBD2 identical over 8 bases. TRBV5-3 falls under the ORF class, with uncertain function. The CDR3 consists of 16 residues. Germline trimming cut 0 bases from V and 2 bases from J; bases unmatched to any gene: 4. CDR3 sequence: CARSLEAGGPYNEQFF. The CDR3 nucleotides read TGTGCCAGAAGCTTGGAGGCGGGGGGACCCTACAATGAGCAGTTCTTC.

The sample holds many counts of this clonotype. The chain carries TRBV10-3 and TRBJ2-1; 7 bases line up with TRBD2. CDR1 ENHRY and CDR2 SYGVKD come from the germline V gene. The CDR3 has 14 residues. V lost 4 bases to trimming and J lost 3 bases; unmatched junction nucleotides: 3. The CDR3 bases are TGTGCCATCAGTGCGGGGGGACTCTACAATGAGCAGTTCTTC. It specifies CAISAGGLYNEQFF.

This clonotype appeared many times. The J gene is TRBJ1-2, the V gene TRBV5-6; the D gene is possibly TRBD1 (6 bases). This CDR3 has 15 residues. V lost 2 bases to trimming and J lost 2 bases, with 13 bases between them. The germline gives CDR1 SGHDT, CDR2 YYEEEE. The CDR3 nucleotides are TGTGCCAGCAGCTTCATGGGACAAGGGAACTATGGCTACACCTTC. It is translated as CASSFMGQGNYGYTF.

The J gene is TRBJ2-7, the V gene TRBV4-1; D remains ambiguous. Trimming shortened V by 3 bases and J by 7 bases, and 13 bases separated the two germline ends. Germline V CDR1 and CDR2: MGHRA, YSYEKL. This CDR3 comprises 13 residues. The CDR3 is CASSHSTSREQYF. Here the CDR3 DNA reads TGCGCCAGCAGCCATTCCACATCTCGGGAGCAGTACTTC.

The genes are TRBV6-1 and TRBJ2-5; no firm D call. Trimming removed 7 bases at V and 4 bases at J, with 10 bases between. Germline assignment: CDR1 MNHNS and CDR2 SASEGT. The CDR3 runs to 12 residues. DNA for the CDR3: TGTGCCAGCATTGGATTGCGAGAGACCCAGTACTTC. It codes for CASIGLRETQYF.